This T cell receptor beta chain came from a study of shared clonotypes between healthy human individuals. Overall study results and limits: Sequencing depth was expected to affect clonotype sharing among donors.

Cells designated naive CD8 were CD45RO-negative and were positively selected for CCR7, with terminally differentiated effector memory CD45RA+ cells excluded. The germline V and J ends were trimmed by 3 bases and 7 bases, with 14 bases remaining between them. The CDR3 has 13 residues. Germline V gene data show CDR1 as SGHDT and CDR2 as YYEEEE. Sequencing used immunoSEQ multiplex PCR; TCRdb keeps in-frame clones, though not all of them. The table includes about 2.2 million clones, around 95% detected once. A word on this clone: What it recognizes is unknown.

Sequencing was performed on naive CD8+ T cells from PBMCs. This chain joins TRBV5-6 and TRBJ2-7; D gene ambiguous. This clonotype was obtained from a young man in good health. Some clones in this sample may be carry-over from other donors' samples. The chain's CDR3 is CASSSLPPGEQYF. CDR3 nucleotide sequence: TGTGCCAGCAGCTCACTTCCCCCTGGGGAGCAGTACTTC.